The 21 T cell receptor beta chains reported below all come from one sample, sequenced in a study of identical twins. TCRdb itself ran the 5' RACE reads through MiXCR, one entry per CDR3 protein. The data hold approximately 500,000 distinct CDR3 sequences, with 24% observed a single time. A further study also used this sample, focusing on T cells expressing NK-cell markers.

The sequenced material came from CD4+ T cells sorted from blood. The receptors shown here come from a woman aged 18-30 years in good health.

This rearrangement joins TRBV30 to TRBJ2-7, with no clear D. V dropped 0 bases and J dropped 0 bases, with 9 bases sitting between them. CDR1 is GTSNPN, CDR2 SVGIG, per germline (reference sequence). The CDR3 runs to 14 residues. As DNA, the CDR3 is TGTGCCTGGAGTGTTTTGGGGTCCTCCTACGAGCAGTACTTC. Encoded protein: CAWSVLGSSYEQYF.

The chain carries TRBV12-3 or TRBV12-4 and TRBJ1-4, with 8 bases fitting TRBD1. The CDR3 extends over 15 amino acids. V trimming: 5 bases; J trimming: 4 bases; junction bases outside the gene matches: 6. The chain's CDR3 is CASSPTGVDNEKLFF. For the CDR3, the DNA is TGTGCCAGCAGTCCGACAGGGGTGGATAATGAAAAACTGTTTTTT.

This clonotype appeared a few times. V and J are TRBV15 and TRBJ1-2, with 12 nucleotides matching TRBD1. The CDR3 is made up of 15 amino acids. CDR1 and CDR2 from the germline V gene are LNHNV and YYDKDF (reference sequence). J was trimmed by 8 bases and V by 4 bases; bases with no gene match: 8. The CDR3 loop is CATSKWDRGPGGYTF. The CDR3, as DNA: TGTGCCACCAGCAAATGGGACAGGGGGCCAGGGGGCTACACCTTC.

This clonotype was counted only a few times. The chain has TRBV11-1 and TRBJ1-1; D gene ambiguous. Germline CDR1 is SGHAT and CDR2 is FQDESV (reference sequence). This CDR3 spans 12 amino acids. The ends were cut back, 3 bases at V and 5 bases at J, with 7 bases in the middle. The CDR3: CASSFAETEAFF. In nucleotides, the CDR3 is TGTGCCAGCAGCTTCGCGGAGACTGAAGCTTTCTTT.

This clonotype has more than one count but fewer than ten. The CDR3 sequence: CSAGRKLVGYTF. CDR3 in DNA: TGCAGTGCCGGGAGGAAGCTAGTCGGCTACACCTTC. The chain employs TRBV20-1 and TRBJ1-2; D not resolved. Germline-derived CDR1 and CDR2 are DFQATT and SNEGSKA (reference sequence). The length of the CDR3 is 12 residues. Trimming removed 6 bases from V and 8 bases from J, with 16 bases in between.

The V and J genes are TRBV6-1 and TRBJ2-5, with 11 bases aligning to TRBD1. The CDR3 extends over 14 amino acids. Germline V CDR1 and CDR2: MNHNS, SASEGT. Trimming cost V 5 bases and J 4 bases; bases outside gene matches: 3. The CDR3 bases are TGTGCCAGCAGTAAAGGGACAGGGGGAGAGACCCAGTACTTC. Its protein product is CASSKGTGGETQYF.

The chain uses TRBV4-3 and TRBJ2-7; either TRBD1 or TRBD2 may fit D (6 bases each). Germline lookup yields CDR1 LGHNA and CDR2 YSLEER. The V end lost 5 bases, the J end lost 0 bases, and 14 bases lay between the germline ends. CDR3 length equals 15 residues. In DNA, the CDR3 is TGCGCCAGCAGCGAGAACGGGGGACACTCCTACGAGCAGTACTTC. The encoded protein is CASSENGGHSYEQYF.

This clonotype was seen more than once but under ten times. The chain carries TRBV20-1 and TRBJ2-7, with D hard to call. Germline-derived CDR1 and CDR2 are DFQATT and SNEGSKA (reference sequence). Deletions cut 5 bases from V and 0 bases from J, with 14 bases between. The CDR3 is 14 residues long. The CDR3 loop is CSARLLASSYEQYF. The CDR3 nucleotides read TGCAGTGCTCGCCTACTCGCTAGCTCCTACGAGCAGTACTTC.

This clonotype was counted only a few times. The V gene is TRBV10-3, the J gene TRBJ2-7, with D hard to call. CDR1 is ENHRY and CDR2 is SYGVKD in the germline V gene. This CDR3 has 14 amino acids. The V end lost 3 bases, the J end lost 3 bases, and 12 bases lay between the germline ends. The chain's CDR3 is CAISEGVEVYEQYF. DNA for the CDR3: TGTGCCATCAGTGAAGGAGTCGAGGTCTACGAGCAGTACTTC.

The chain carries TRBV27 and TRBJ2-4; D possibly matches TRBD1 or TRBD2 (5 bases each). Germline values: CDR1 MNHEY, CDR2 SMNVEV (reference sequence). The CDR3 runs to 12 residues. V was shortened by 8 bases and J by 1 base, with 6 bases between the two germline ends. The CDR3 here is CASWGAKNIQYF. The CDR3 DNA reads TGTGCCAGCTGGGGGGCCAAAAACATTCAGTACTTC.

In this sample, this clonotype turned up a few times. The V gene is TRBV20-1, the J gene TRBJ2-5, with 7 bases fitting TRBD1. This CDR3 comprises 11 residues. Germline assignment: CDR1 DFQATT and CDR2 SNEGSKA (reference sequence). Losses at the gene ends were 5 bases for V and 5 bases for J; bases not matched to a gene: 2. The CDR3 DNA follows: TGCAGTGCTGACAGGGTTGAGACCCAGTACTTC. Its translation is CSADRVETQYF.

This clonotype was counted many times. Here the CDR3 DNA reads TGTGCCAGCAGCCGGCGGGATACGCAGTATTTT. Amino acids: CASSRRDTQYF. The chain couples TRBV12-3 or TRBV12-4 to TRBJ2-3; no firm D call. V dropped 6 bases and J dropped 6 bases, with 7 bases sitting between them. The CDR3 sequence is 11 residues long.

In its sample, this clonotype was seen a few times. The chain carries TRBV12-3 or TRBV12-4 and TRBJ2-2; D call uncertain. This CDR3 is 15 amino acids long. V lost 6 bases, J lost 0 bases, and 11 bases lay in between. The CDR3 coding sequence is TGTGCCAGCAGATCCCCGGACCCGAACACCGGGGAGCTGTTTTTT. Its protein product is CASRSPDPNTGELFF.

The gene calls are TRBV20-1 and TRBJ1-5; D is ambiguous. The V and J ends lost 0 bases and 2 bases respectively, with 8 bases between them. The CDR3 length is 14 residues. Germline V gene sequence: CDR1 DFQATT, CDR2 SNEGSKA (reference sequence). CDR3 coding DNA: TGCAGTGCTAGAGATCGTCAGGGCAATCAGCCCCAGCATTTT. Its translation is CSARDRQGNQPQHF.

The table lists this clonotype with a few counts. The J gene is TRBJ1-5, the V gene TRBV12-3 or TRBV12-4; D gene ambiguous. This CDR3 comprises 14 residues. Trimming cost V 1 base and J 3 bases, with 7 bases left between them. The CDR3 DNA reads TGTGCCAGCAGTTTAGGTCTGATCAATCAGCCCCAGCATTTT. It encodes CASSLGLINQPQHF.

This sequence joins TRBV12-3 or TRBV12-4 and TRBJ2-3; a possible D gene is TRBD2 (6 bases). Trimming removed 2 bases from V and 4 bases from J, with 16 bases in between. The CDR3 consists of 16 residues. The CDR3 spells CASSLIFTGAADTQYF. In nucleotides, the CDR3 is TGTGCCAGCAGTTTAATTTTCACGGGAGCGGCAGATACGCAGTATTTT.

This chain uses TRBV18 with TRBJ2-7, with a weak D call TRBD1 (6 bases). CDR3 size: 11 residues. V lost 5 bases and J lost 6, with 8 bases in between. CDR1 is KGHSH, CDR2 LQKENI, per germline. The CDR3 coding sequence is TGTGCCAGCTCAGAGGGGGTCGAGCAGTACTTC. Protein product: CASSEGVEQYF. Drawing the rest from reference TRBV18 and TRBJ2-7, the complete variable domain is NAGVMQNPRHLVRRRGQEARLRCSPMKGHSHVYWYRQLPEEGLKFMVYLQKENIIDESGMPKERFSAEFPKEGPSILRIQQVVRGDSAAYFCASSEGVEQYFGPGTRLTVT.

The sample holds a few counts of this clonotype. This sequence joins TRBV7-2 and TRBJ2-2; TRBD1 matches 8 bases. Germline V gene data show CDR1 as SGHTA and CDR2 as FQGNSA. This CDR3 is built from 14 residues. The junction had 6 bases not matched to a gene; V was cut back by 5 bases and J by 7 bases. The CDR3, as DNA: TGTGCCAGCAGCCGGACAGGGTCGGGCGGGGAGCTGTTTTTT. Amino acid sequence: CASSRTGSGGELFF.

The rearrangement links TRBV12-5 to TRBJ2-2, with 9 positions matching TRBD1. Germline CDR1 and CDR2: LGHNT and FRNRAP. V dropped 10 bases and J dropped 4; count of bases not matched to a gene: 7. The CDR3 runs to 14 residues. CDR3 in amino acids: CATLRDRATGELFF. DNA of the CDR3: TGTGCTACCCTTCGGGACAGGGCCACCGGGGAGCTGTTTTTT.

Comment on this clonotype: A junction end diverges from the germline sequence, so it may reflect a read error. The DNA of the CDR3 is TGCTGTGCTAGCGGGCCCCCGAGGGGGGGCAAGGATACGCAGTATTTT. Translation: CCASGPPRGGKDTQYF. The chain employs TRBV20-1 and TRBJ2-3; 8 bases are shared with TRBD2. Per germline, CDR1 DFQATT and CDR2 SNEGSKA (reference sequence). The CDR3 spans 16 residues.

In this sample, this clonotype turned up a few times. The chain links TRBV5-1 to TRBJ2-2, with TRBD2 matching over 9 bases. Trimming cost V 4 bases and J 1 base; bases outside gene matches: 5. Germline-derived CDR1 and CDR2 are SGHRS and YFSETQ. The CDR3 is made up of 16 amino acids. CDR3 loop: CASSPFSGGNTGELFF. Written as DNA, the CDR3 is TGCGCCAGCAGCCCCTTTAGCGGGGGGAACACCGGGGAGCTGTTTTTT.